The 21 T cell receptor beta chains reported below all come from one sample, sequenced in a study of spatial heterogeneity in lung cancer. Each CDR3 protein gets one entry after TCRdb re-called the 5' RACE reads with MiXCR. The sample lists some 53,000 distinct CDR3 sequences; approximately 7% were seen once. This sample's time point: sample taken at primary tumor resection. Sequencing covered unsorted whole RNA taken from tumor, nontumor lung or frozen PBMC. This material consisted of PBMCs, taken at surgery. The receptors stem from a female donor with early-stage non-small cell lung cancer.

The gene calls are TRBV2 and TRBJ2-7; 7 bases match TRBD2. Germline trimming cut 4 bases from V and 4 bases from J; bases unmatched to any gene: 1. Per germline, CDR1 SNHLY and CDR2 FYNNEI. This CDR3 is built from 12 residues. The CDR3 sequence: CASSGEGYEQYF. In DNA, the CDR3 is TGTGCCAGCAGTGGGGAGGGATACGAGCAGTACTTC.

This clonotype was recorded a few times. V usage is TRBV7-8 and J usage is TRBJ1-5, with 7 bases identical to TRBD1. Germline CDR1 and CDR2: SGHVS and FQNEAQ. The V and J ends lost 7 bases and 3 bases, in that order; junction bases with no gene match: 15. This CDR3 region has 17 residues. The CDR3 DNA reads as TGTGCCAGCACCATCGGGACAGCCACTGCCTACAATCAGCCCCAGCATTTT. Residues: CASTIGTATAYNQPQHF.

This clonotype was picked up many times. CDR3 protein: CASSRRDGNEKLFF. DNA of the CDR3: TGTGCCAGCAGCCGCCGGGACGGAAATGAAAAACTGTTTTTT. The chain recombines TRBV4-2 with TRBJ1-4; D may be TRBD1 (5 bases). There are 14 residues in the CDR3. Trimming removed 4 bases at V and 5 bases at J, with 11 bases between. CDR1 is LGHNA, CDR2 YNFKEQ, per germline.

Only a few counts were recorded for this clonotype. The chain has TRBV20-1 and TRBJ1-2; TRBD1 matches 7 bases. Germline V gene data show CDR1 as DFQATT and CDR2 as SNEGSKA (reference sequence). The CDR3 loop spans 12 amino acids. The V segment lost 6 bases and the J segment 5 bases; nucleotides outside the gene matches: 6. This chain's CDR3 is CSATTGVYGYTF. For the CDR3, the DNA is TGCAGTGCAACTACAGGGGTATATGGCTACACCTTC.

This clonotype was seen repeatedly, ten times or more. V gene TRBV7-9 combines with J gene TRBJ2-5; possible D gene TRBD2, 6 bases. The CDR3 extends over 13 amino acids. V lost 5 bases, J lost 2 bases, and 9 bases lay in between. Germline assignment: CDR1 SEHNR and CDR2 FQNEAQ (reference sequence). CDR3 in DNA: TGTGCCAGCAGCCGGGACTCTCAAGAGACCCAGTACTTC. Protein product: CASSRDSQETQYF.

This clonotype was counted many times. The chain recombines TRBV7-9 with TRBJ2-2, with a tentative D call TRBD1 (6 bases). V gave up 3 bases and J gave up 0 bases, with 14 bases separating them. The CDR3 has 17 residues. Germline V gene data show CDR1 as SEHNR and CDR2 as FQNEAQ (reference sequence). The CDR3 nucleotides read TGTGCCAGCAGCTTTCAGGGGACCCGCGCGAACACCGGGGAGCTGTTTTTT. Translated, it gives CASSFQGTRANTGELFF.

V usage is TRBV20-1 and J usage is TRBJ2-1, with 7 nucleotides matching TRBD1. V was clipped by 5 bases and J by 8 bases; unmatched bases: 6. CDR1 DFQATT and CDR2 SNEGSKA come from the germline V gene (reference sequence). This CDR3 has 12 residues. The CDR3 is CSAYRGLDEQFF. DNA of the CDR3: TGCAGTGCTTACAGGGGCCTAGATGAGCAGTTCTTC.

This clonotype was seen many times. CDR3 sequence reads: CSARAQGGTDTQYF. In DNA form, the CDR3 reads TGCAGTGCCCGGGCCCAGGGGGGGACAGATACGCAGTATTTT. This chain uses TRBV20-1 with TRBJ2-3; tentatively, D is TRBD1 or TRBD2 (7 bases each). The V and J ends lost 6 bases and 3 bases respectively, with 16 bases between them. Germline lookup yields CDR1 DFQATT and CDR2 SNEGSKA (reference sequence). The CDR3 extends over 14 amino acids.

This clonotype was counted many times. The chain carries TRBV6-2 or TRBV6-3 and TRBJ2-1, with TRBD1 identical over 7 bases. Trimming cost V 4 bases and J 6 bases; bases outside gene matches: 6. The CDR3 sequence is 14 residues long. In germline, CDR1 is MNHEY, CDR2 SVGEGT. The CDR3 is CASSFSGQINEQFF. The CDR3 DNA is TGTGCCAGCAGTTTCTCGGGACAGATCAATGAGCAGTTCTTC.

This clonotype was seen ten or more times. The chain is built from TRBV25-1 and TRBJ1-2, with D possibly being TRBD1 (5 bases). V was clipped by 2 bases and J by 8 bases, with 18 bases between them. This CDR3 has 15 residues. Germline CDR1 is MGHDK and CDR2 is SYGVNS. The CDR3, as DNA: TGTGCCAGCAGTGAAAGGGACGCCCAGATTCGGGGCTACACCTTC. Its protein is CASSERDAQIRGYTF.

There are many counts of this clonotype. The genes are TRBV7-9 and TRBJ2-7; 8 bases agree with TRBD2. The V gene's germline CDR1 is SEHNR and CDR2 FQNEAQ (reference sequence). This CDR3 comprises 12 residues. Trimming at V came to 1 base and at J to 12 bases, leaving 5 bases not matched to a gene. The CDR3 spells CASSLGGGGLYF. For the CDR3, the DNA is TGTGCCAGCAGCTTAGGTGGCGGGGGGCTGTACTTC.

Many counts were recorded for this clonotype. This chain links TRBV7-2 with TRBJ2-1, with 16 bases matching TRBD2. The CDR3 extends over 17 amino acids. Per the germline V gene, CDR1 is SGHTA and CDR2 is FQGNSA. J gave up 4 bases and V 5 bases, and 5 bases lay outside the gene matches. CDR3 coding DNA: TGTGCCAGCAGCGTCGGGACTAGCGGGGGGGCTTACAATGAGCAGTTCTTC. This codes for CASSVGTSGGAYNEQFF.

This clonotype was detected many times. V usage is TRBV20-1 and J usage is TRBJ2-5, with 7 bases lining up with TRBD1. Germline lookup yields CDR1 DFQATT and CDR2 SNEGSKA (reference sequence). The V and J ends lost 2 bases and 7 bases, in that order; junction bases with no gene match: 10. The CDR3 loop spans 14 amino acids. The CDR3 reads CSARPETGHGTQYF. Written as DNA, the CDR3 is TGCAGTGCTAGACCCGAGACAGGGCACGGGACCCAGTACTTC.

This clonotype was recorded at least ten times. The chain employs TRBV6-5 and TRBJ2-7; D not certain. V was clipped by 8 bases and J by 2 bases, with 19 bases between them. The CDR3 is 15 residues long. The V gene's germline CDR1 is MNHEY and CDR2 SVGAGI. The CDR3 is CASLGRRERTYEQYF. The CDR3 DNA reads TGTGCCAGCCTTGGTCGAAGGGAAAGAACCTACGAGCAGTACTTC.

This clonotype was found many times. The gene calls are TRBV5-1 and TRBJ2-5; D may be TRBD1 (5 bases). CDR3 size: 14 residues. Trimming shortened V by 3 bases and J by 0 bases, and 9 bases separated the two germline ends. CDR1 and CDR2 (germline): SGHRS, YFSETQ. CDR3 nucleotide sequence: TGCGCCAGCAGCTACCAGACAGACCAAGAGACCCAGTACTTC. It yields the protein CASSYQTDQETQYF.

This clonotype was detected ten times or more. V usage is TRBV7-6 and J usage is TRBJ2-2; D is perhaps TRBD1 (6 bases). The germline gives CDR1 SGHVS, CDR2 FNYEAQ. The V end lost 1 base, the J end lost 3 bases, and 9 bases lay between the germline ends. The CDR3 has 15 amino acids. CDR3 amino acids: CASSLDRVDTGELFF. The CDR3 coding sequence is TGTGCCAGCAGCTTAGACAGGGTCGACACCGGGGAGCTGTTTTTT.

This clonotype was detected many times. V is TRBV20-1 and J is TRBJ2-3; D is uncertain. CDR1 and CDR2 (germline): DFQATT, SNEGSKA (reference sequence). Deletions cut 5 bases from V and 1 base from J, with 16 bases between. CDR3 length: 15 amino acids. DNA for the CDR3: TGCAGTGCTCAACCCCTAGGGATGGGCACAGATACGCAGTATTTT. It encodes CSAQPLGMGTDTQYF.

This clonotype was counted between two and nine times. CDR3 residues: CASSYDPFGYTF. The DNA for the CDR3 is TGTGCCAGCAGTTACGACCCCTTTGGCTACACCTTC. The chain uses TRBV6-2 or TRBV6-3 and TRBJ1-2; D uncertain. The length of the CDR3 is 12 residues. CDR1 and CDR2 (germline): MNHEY, SVGEGT. The ends were cut back, 2 bases at V and 7 bases at J, with 8 bases in the middle.

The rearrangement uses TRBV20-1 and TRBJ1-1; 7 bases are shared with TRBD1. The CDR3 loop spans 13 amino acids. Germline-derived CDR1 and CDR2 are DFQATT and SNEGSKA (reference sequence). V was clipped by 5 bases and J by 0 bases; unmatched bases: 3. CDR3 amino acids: CSAHRGLNTEAFF. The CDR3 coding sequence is TGCAGTGCTCACAGGGGCCTGAACACTGAAGCTTTCTTT.

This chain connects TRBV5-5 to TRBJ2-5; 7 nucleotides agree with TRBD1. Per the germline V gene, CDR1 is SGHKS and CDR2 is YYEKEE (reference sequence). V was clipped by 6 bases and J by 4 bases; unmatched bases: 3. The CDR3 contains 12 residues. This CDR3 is CASTTGVETQYF. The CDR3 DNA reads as TGTGCCAGCACTACAGGGGTAGAGACCCAGTACTTC.

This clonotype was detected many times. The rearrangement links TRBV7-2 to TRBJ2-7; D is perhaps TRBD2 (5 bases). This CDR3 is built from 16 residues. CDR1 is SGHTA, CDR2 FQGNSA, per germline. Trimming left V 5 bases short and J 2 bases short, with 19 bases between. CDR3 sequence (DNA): TGTGCCAGCAGCGAGGGTTATACTGGTACCCCCTACGAGCAGTACTTC. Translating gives CASSEGYTGTPYEQYF.